What follows is one T cell receptor beta chain and its context. This clone turned up a few times. There is no known antigen for this receptor. Base qualities were left out, and no much larger clone turns up one base away. The data originate from a study of cytomegalovirus exposure and HLA in healthy donors (dated by TCRdb to 2016 to 2017). The study in broad terms: According to an earlier analysis of 587 of the donors, roughly 180 million T cells yielded 100 million or so unique TCR beta sequences and approximately 280 Gb of sequence data. An early release that covered some 640 HLA-typed donors contained around 330 gigabases of sequencing data and 70 million to 100 million unique TCR sequences. The genetic ancestry cluster associated with self-reported Caucasian donors included about four fifths of the 398 genotyped donors. The study was designed to test whether signatures of past pathogen exposure could be identified by cataloging public T cell receptors. The T cell repertoires of around 670 subjects were profiled by immunosequencing and related to cytomegalovirus serostatus. Along with the approximately 700-subject first cohort, a separate validation cohort of more than 90 different subjects was used. To predict cytomegalovirus infection status, the study combined high-throughput TCR immunosequencing, statistical association of individual TCRs with disease status, and machine learning. To study patterns of TCR occurrence, a later analysis re-analyzed previously published TCR beta repertoires from 700 or so donors and added high-resolution HLA genotyping. In the later analysis, no new phenotypic data were used to find candidate immune exposures; instead, reliance was placed on TCR beta sequences and their occurrence across donors. An earlier analysis of 587 of the donors used high-throughput TCR beta sequencing to judge whether each TCR beta V gene segment behaved as functional or pseudogenic. Donor age, sex, ethnicity and CMV serostatus were compiled together with the repertoire data. A later genetic analysis used genome-wide SNP genotypes for about 60% of the roughly 700 donors, treating that subset as a discovery cohort. Every discovery cohort repertoire had been produced on one sequencing platform. HLA typing included class I and class II loci at four-digit resolution. The number of donors typed differed by locus, with 629-630 for A, B, C, DRB1 and DQB1, about 500 for DQA1, approximately 580 for DPA1, and under 490 for DPB1. Five DR-DQ haplotypes were treated as single units for association and clustering because of strong linkage in the cohort. Among some 410 genotyped donors of the cohort, an average of roughly 240,000 unique TCR beta nucleotide sequences were sequenced per donor, about a sixth of them non-productive.

The cohort was made up of under 800 healthy bone marrow donors. All cohort members were sampled while nominally healthy, although unrecorded immune exposures were likely present. The donor tested CMV seropositive, placing the donor among the approximately 310 seropositive members of the cohort. Every donor gave a peripheral blood sample, and the peripheral blood mononuclear cells from that sample were used for TCR beta sequencing. The Qiagen DNeasy Blood Extraction Kit was used to extract genomic DNA from the blood cell samples. Points the paper makes about the study in general: According to the authors, the approach could potentially be generalized to other disease states and immunological phenotypes. Only TCR beta chains were sequenced in this cohort, and the absence of alpha or paired-chain data limited detectable features. The sequencing pipeline was judged likely to have produced a cluster of highly shared sequence variants as a technical artifact. According to a later analysis, parvovirus B19, influenza, CMV and Epstein-Barr virus appeared linked to several top co-occurrence clusters. In a later analysis, 15,000 to 20,000 TCR beta sequences were associated with specific HLA alleles at a false discovery rate of 0.05. In a later analysis, most CMV-associated TCR beta chains were found to appear HLA-restricted, with HLA associations seemingly driven largely by CMV exposure. Correlated functional status among segregating V segments might be attributable to linkage disequilibrium, but an unknown experimental factor could not be ruled out. In vitro tests confirmed that three of the cytomegalovirus-associated TCR beta chains recognize cytomegalovirus antigens. According to a later analysis, TCR association rates differed among HLA loci, with DRB1 alleles showing the most associated TCRs and HLA-C alleles showing the fewest. In a later genetic analysis, a missense DCLRE1C variant was associated with V-gene and J-gene trimming of TCR beta chains, and the association was replicated in an independent cohort. Strong co-occurrence of HLA alleles, especially DR and DQ, made assigning TCR associations to individual alleles difficult. For the cohort, immune exposure information was limited to CMV serostatus. In a later analysis, HLA-associated TCR beta chains were found to be more clonally expanded and to have lower generation probabilities than equally common non-associated chains. The earlier analysis of 587 of the donors excluded over 15 rarely observed V segments, including chromosome 9 orphons, because counts were too low. Presence/absence analyses assumed roughly uniform sequencing depth across donors, an assumption that may not hold. Some IMGT-functional V segments, including TRBV6-2 and TRBV6-3, could not be distinguished by the 87-base-pair reads and were therefore excluded. A further reported finding was that TCR beta sequences accurately predicted the HLA-A and HLA-B alleles for most subjects in the first cohort. While some public TCRs were present in many individuals, most TCR sequences turned up only very rarely across donors. Because HLA typing was missing for some donors at each locus, association tests included only the typed subset. The study listed over 150 TCR beta chains as associated with cytomegalovirus. In a later genetic analysis, fewer N-insertions in productive TCRs were reported among donors in an Asian-associated ancestry cluster than the roughly 640-donor mean. The classifier was reported to diagnose cytomegalovirus status with high specificity and sensitivity in both the original cohort and the validation cohort. An earlier analysis of 450 to 750 of the donors showed that most TCR beta V segments appeared in productive rearrangements either about 87% or about 30% of the time, which broadly matched IMGT annotations.

V sheds 5 bases and J sheds 1 base, leaving 8 bases between their ends. Its CDR3 holds 14 amino acids, cysteine through phenylalanine. The CDR3 DNA has 42 bases and is translated from base 1. The germline V gene sets CDR1 to MNHEY and CDR2 to SVGAGI. Receptor libraries were prepared by the immunoSEQ multiplex PCR assay. A mixture of 60 forward primers for TCR Vbeta segments and 13 reverse primers for TCR Jbeta segments was used in the multiplex PCR. The CDR3 region of rearranged TCR beta genes was amplified from genomic DNA with a multiplex PCR assay. Amplified TCR beta libraries were sequenced as 87-base-pair reads on the Illumina HiSeq System. For the original study's pipeline: A later analysis tallied around 87 million unique TCR beta chains across the approximately 670 repertoires, and some 10 million of those chains were shared by two or more donors. To remove PCR and sequencing errors, raw reads were error-corrected and collapsed into unique sequences using a nearest-neighbor algorithm that merged closely related sequences. Alignment of CDR3 sequences to IMGT reference sequences was used to assign V, D and J gene segments. Each retained sequence needed at least a six-nucleotide match to both a V gene segment and a J gene segment. Rearrangements were called productive when the CDR3 lacked stop codons and stayed in frame with V and J; all others were non-productive. CDR3 was defined according to IMGT convention as the region running from the second conserved V-encoded cysteine to the conserved J-encoded phenylalanine. In an earlier analysis of 500 to 650 of the donors, sequences lacking an unambiguous match to a single V gene segment were excluded. In an earlier analysis of approximately 500 of the donors, a V segment was called functional when productive rearrangements were above 56.7%, and segregating when the standard deviation between donors exceeded 5%. To diagnose cytomegalovirus status from the catalog of TCR beta chain sequences, a statistical classification framework was built. In a later analysis, TCR nucleotide sequences were compared against IMGT/GENE-DB human TR gene sequences so that V and J genes could be assigned. Using the TCRdist pipeline, a later analysis assigned CDR3 sequences along with most-parsimonious VDJ recombination scenarios. In a later analysis, each TCR beta chain was defined by its CDR3 amino acid sequence together with its V-gene family, and reads without a unique V-gene family were excluded. As a way to deal with suspected cross-contamination and a sequencing artifact, a later analysis dropped 592 nucleotide sequences that were highly shared and had low generation probability. In a later analysis, a clonal expansion index was calculated for each public chain from normalized within-repertoire ranks of inferred template counts. In a later analysis, generation probabilities were computed with a VDJ recombination model fitted to out-of-frame rearrangements, and the resulting probabilities were checked against IGoR. In a later analysis, hypergeometric tests were used to score TCR-TCR, TCR-HLA and TCR-CMV co-occurrence, with a repertoire-size bias correction applied to TCR pairs. To estimate false discovery rates, a later analysis permuted the HLA or CMV assignments 20 times. In a later analysis, co-occurring TCRs were grouped using DBSCAN, with TCRdist sequence similarity added in when clustering inside HLA-allele-positive subsets. Repertoires with fewer than 30,000 or more than 120,000 public chains were left out of co-occurrence clustering, as were five repertoires with anomalous nucleotide sharing. TCRdb obtained this table from immuneACCESS and retained in-frame rearrangements with V and J assigned. These tables miss some clones; where compared with another copy, unresolved V genes account for less than half of the shortfall, and the remainder is unexplained. The V and J calls and clone size were taken over from that table, and D and trimming were inferred from the DNA. The sample includes around 160,000 clones, with over 75% observed a single time. The ten largest make up 11% to 15% of the sample.

Rearrangement joined TRBV6-5 to TRBJ2-2, and possibly TRBD1, on 5 matching bases. Specimen: PBMCs. The clonotype comes from a middle-aged man in good health and CMV-seropositive. DNA sequence: TGTGCCAGCAGTGAAGGGGTGAACACCGGGGAGCTGTTTTTT. Translated, it gives CASSEGVNTGELFF.